This TCR beta chain emerged from a study of cytomegalovirus exposure and HLA in healthy donors. Study-level results: The classifier was said to identify cytomegalovirus status with high specificity and sensitivity. While the bulk of TCR sequences proved rare, some public TCRs turned up in many donors. The study listed under 200 cytomegalovirus-associated TCR beta chains.

Concerning this clone: Its antigen is not known.

Assay: immunoSEQ multiplex PCR; the TCRdb copy retains only in-frame clones and omits some. The table includes around 55,000 clones, more than 80% detected once. This CDR3 region has 16 residues. Germline CDR1 and CDR2: LNHNV and YYDKDF (reference sequence). The J segment lost 7 bases and the V segment lost 1 base, leaving 5 bases of the junction unmatched. The source material was PBMCs. The source of this sequence is a man aged 18 to 29 in good health and CMV-seronegative. The V and J genes are TRBV15 and TRBJ2-1, with 12 bases aligning to TRBD2. The CDR3 loop reads CATSRGGLAGGNEQFF. CDR3 nucleotides: TGTGCCACCAGCAGAGGCGGGCTAGCGGGGGGGAATGAGCAGTTCTTC.